This record covers a single T cell receptor beta chain. The data stem from a study of control samples from healthy donors and cancer patients. Germline V gene data show CDR1 as MNHEY and CDR2 as SVGEGT. The V end was cut by 7 bases, the J end by 5 bases, with 17 bases between. CDR3 length equals 14 residues. Data came from immunoSEQ multiplex PCR; TCRdb stores just in-frame clones and leaves some out. The sample lists 80,000 to 100,000 clones, roughly 83% occurring once. This receptor was identified in a woman aged 25 to 39 in good health. The material sequenced was blood. The chain joins TRBV6-2 or TRBV6-3 to TRBJ1-1, with TRBD1 as a possible D gene (6 bases). CDR3 sequence reads: CASTPQGSRTEAFF. The CDR3 coding sequence is TGTGCCAGCACCCCCCAGGGGTCGAGAACTGAAGCTTTCTTT.